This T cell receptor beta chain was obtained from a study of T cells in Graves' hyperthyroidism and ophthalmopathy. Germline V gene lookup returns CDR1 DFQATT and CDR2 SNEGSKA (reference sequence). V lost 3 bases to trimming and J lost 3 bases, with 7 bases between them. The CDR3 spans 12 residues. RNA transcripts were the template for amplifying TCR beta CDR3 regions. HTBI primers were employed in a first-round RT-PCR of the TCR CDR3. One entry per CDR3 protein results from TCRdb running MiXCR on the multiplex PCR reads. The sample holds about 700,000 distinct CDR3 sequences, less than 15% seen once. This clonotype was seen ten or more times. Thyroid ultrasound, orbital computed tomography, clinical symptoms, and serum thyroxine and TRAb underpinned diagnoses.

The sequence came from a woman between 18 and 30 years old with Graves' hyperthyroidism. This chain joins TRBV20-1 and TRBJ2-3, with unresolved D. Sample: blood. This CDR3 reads CSASSFTDTQYF. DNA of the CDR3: TGCAGTGCTAGTTCCTTTACAGATACGCAGTATTTT.